The 28 T cell receptor beta chains below were found in one sample sequenced in a study of T cells in Graves' hyperthyroidism and ophthalmopathy. RNA transcripts were the template for amplifying TCR beta CDR3 regions. HTBI primers were employed in a first-round RT-PCR of the TCR CDR3. Using its own MiXCR run on the multiplex PCR reads, TCRdb lists one record per CDR3 protein. The sample holds under 200,000 distinct CDR3 sequences, about a tenth seen once. The specimen sequenced was blood. Source of these receptors: a woman aged 18-29 years with Graves' hyperthyroidism that later progressed to Graves' ophthalmopathy.

This clonotype was found a few times. The rearrangement links TRBV28 to TRBJ2-4; 8 bases fit TRBD1. The V gene end was trimmed by 4 bases and the J gene end by 5 bases; junction bases not matched to a gene: 10. This CDR3 has 16 residues. Germline CDR1 and CDR2: MDHEN and SYDVKM. CDR3 in amino acids: CASSSTGGLMENIQYF. DNA of the CDR3: TGTGCCAGCAGTTCAACAGGGGGATTAATGGAAAACATTCAGTACTTC.

Many counts were recorded for this clonotype. The chain uses TRBV5-1 and TRBJ1-2, with D maybe TRBD1 (5 bases). V was pared by 3 bases and J by 7 bases, with 19 bases between. Germline loops: CDR1 SGHRS, CDR2 YFSETQ. CDR3 size: 15 residues. The CDR3 spells CASSWDGLATVGYTF. DNA for the CDR3: TGCGCCAGCAGCTGGGACGGCCTAGCGACAGTTGGCTACACCTTC.

This clonotype was seen many times. The chain has TRBV11-1 and TRBJ2-7; 12 positions agree with TRBD2. The CDR3 sequence is 15 residues long. Germline assignment: CDR1 SGHAT and CDR2 FQDESV (reference sequence). The V and J ends lost 5 bases and 2 bases, in that order; junction bases with no gene match: 4. The CDR3 sequence: CASSPTSGGAYEQYF. The CDR3 nucleotides are TGTGCCAGCAGCCCGACTAGCGGGGGTGCCTACGAGCAGTACTTC.

This clonotype showed up many times. The rearrangement links TRBV5-1 to TRBJ2-3; TRBD2 aligns across 7 bases. The CDR3 runs to 15 residues. V was clipped by 4 bases and J by 5 bases; unmatched bases: 10. Germline assignment: CDR1 SGHRS and CDR2 YFSETQ. DNA of the CDR3: TGCGCCAGCAGCCTGATGACCAGGGAGGGAGATACGCAGTATTTT. It translates to CASSLMTREGDTQYF. Filled out from reference TRBV5-1 and TRBJ2-3, the complete variable domain reads KAGVTQTPRYLIKTRGQQVTLSCSPISGHRSVSWYQQTPGQGLQFLFEYFSETQRNKGNFPGRFSGRQFSNSRSEMNVSTLELGDSALYLCASSLMTREGDTQYFGPGTRLTVL.

This clonotype came up many times. This chain links TRBV7-8 with TRBJ2-3; D assignment may be TRBD1 or TRBD2 (5 bases each). CDR1 is SGHVS, CDR2 FQNEAQ, per germline. The V end lost 3 bases, the J end lost 4 bases, and 11 bases lay between the germline ends. The length of the CDR3 is 14 residues. The CDR3 nucleotides read TGTGCCAGCAGCTTCGGGGCCTCCCCAGATACGCAGTATTTT. Its translation is CASSFGASPDTQYF.

Points on this clonotype: Just one base apart from a much larger clone, this may be a read error. The chain combines TRBV5-6 with TRBJ1-4; D remains unclear. The length of the CDR3 is 15 residues. Germline V gives CDR1 SGHDT, CDR2 YYEEEE. The CDR3 is CASSPALATNEKLLF. Here the CDR3 DNA reads TGTGCCAGCAGCCCGGCCCTTGCAACTAATGAAAAACTGCTTTTT.

This clonotype was counted at least ten times. J is TRBJ2-3 and V is TRBV11-2; D unresolved. Trimming shortened V by 3 bases and J by 4 bases, and 17 bases separated the two germline ends. This CDR3 is 16 amino acids long. Germline V gene lookup returns CDR1 SGHAT and CDR2 FQNNGV. This chain's CDR3 is CASSFFTLVGPDTQYF. The CDR3 nucleotides are TGTGCCAGCAGCTTTTTTACGCTCGTGGGCCCAGATACGCAGTATTTT.

The table lists this clonotype with many counts. The chain is built from TRBV6-1 and TRBJ1-4; a weak D match, TRBD1 (6 bases). The V gene lost 5 bases and the J gene lost 2 bases, with 21 bases spanning the gap. The CDR3 is 18 amino acids. Germline V gene lookup returns CDR1 MNHNS and CDR2 SASEGT. The CDR3 DNA follows: TGTGCCAGCAGTTCACTGAGCCGGACAGACGGGACTAATGAAAAACTGTTTTTT. Translation: CASSSLSRTDGTNEKLFF.

The sample holds many counts of this clonotype. The rearrangement links TRBV6-2 or TRBV6-3 to TRBJ2-5, with no clear D. Germline CDR1 MNHEY, CDR2 SVGEGT. The CDR3 has 12 amino acids. With 6 bases removed from V and 7 bases from J, the gap between germline ends came to 12 bases. Here the CDR3 reads CASSRAAGTQYF. The CDR3, as DNA: TGTGCCAGCAGCCGAGCAGCTGGGACCCAGTACTTC.

V and J are TRBV5-6 and TRBJ1-5; 8 bases line up with TRBD1. V lost 2 bases to trimming and J lost 5 bases; unmatched junction nucleotides: 6. The CDR3 sequence is 15 residues long. Germline CDR1 SGHDT, CDR2 YYEEEE. The CDR3 sequence: CASSFGQGGYQPQHF. The DNA of the CDR3 is TGTGCCAGCAGCTTCGGACAGGGAGGGTATCAGCCCCAGCATTTT.

Only a few counts were recorded for this clonotype. J is TRBJ2-4 and V is TRBV19; 9 nucleotides agree with TRBD1. This CDR3 contains 13 residues. The ends lost 9 bases at V and 6 bases at J; junction bases unmatched: 6. The V gene's germline CDR1 is LNHDA and CDR2 SQIVND (reference sequence). The CDR3 is CASGRTGVNIQYF. DNA of the CDR3: TGTGCCAGCGGAAGGACAGGGGTAAACATTCAGTACTTC.

This clonotype occurred many times. This chain uses TRBV3-1 with TRBJ1-1; no clear D gene. V was shortened by 4 bases and J by 2 bases, with 11 bases between the two germline ends. From germline, CDR1 is LGHDT and CDR2 YNNKEL (reference sequence). This CDR3 has 14 residues. CDR3 region: CASSRWARNTEAFF. The CDR3 nucleotides read TGTGCCAGCAGCCGGTGGGCGAGAAACACTGAAGCTTTCTTT.

Worth noting for this clonotype: A read error may account for a junction end that differs from germline. The CDR3 loop reads CAITPGTENTGAFF. The CDR3 DNA reads TGTGCCATCACACCCGGAACAGAGAACACTGGAGCTTTCTTT. This sequence joins TRBV10-3 and TRBJ1-1, with D unresolved. This CDR3 has 14 amino acids. Germline lookup yields CDR1 ENHRY and CDR2 SYGVKD.

In its sample, this clonotype was seen many times. This chain connects TRBV20-1 to TRBJ1-2, with 7 nucleotides matching TRBD1. Germline V lookup: CDR1 DFQATT, CDR2 SNEGSKA (reference sequence). This CDR3 comprises 14 residues. The V segment lost 1 base and the J segment 1 base; nucleotides outside the gene matches: 3. The CDR3 reads CSARAGQHNYGYTF. The DNA for the CDR3 is TGCAGTGCTAGAGCGGGACAGCATAACTATGGCTACACCTTC.

The chain has TRBV7-8 and TRBJ1-5; 7 bases map to TRBD1. The CDR3 consists of 16 residues. The V gene end was trimmed by 4 bases and the J gene end by 1 base; junction bases not matched to a gene: 7. Per the germline V gene, CDR1 is SGHVS and CDR2 is FQNEAQ. CDR3: CASSSRQGKSNQPQHF. The DNA for the CDR3 is TGTGCCAGCAGCTCAAGACAGGGTAAAAGCAATCAGCCCCAGCATTTT.

The chain employs TRBV4-2 and TRBJ2-5; possibly TRBD2 for D (6 bases). Germline-derived CDR1 and CDR2 are LGHNA and YNFKEQ. Trimming left V 3 bases short and J 5 bases short, with 22 bases between. The CDR3 spans 17 residues. CDR3 sequence reads: CASSQDSPGSFGETQYF. The CDR3 DNA is TGTGCCAGCAGCCAGGATAGTCCCGGGAGCTTTGGGGAGACCCAGTACTTC.

This chain uses TRBV7-9 with TRBJ2-5; 11 bases are a match to TRBD2. The CDR3 runs to 16 residues. The germline V gene encodes CDR1 SEHNR and CDR2 FQNEAQ (reference sequence). Unmatched junction bases numbered 9, after V lost 6 bases and J lost 3 bases. DNA for the CDR3: TGTGCCAGCAGGAGACTAGCGGGAACGCTAGAAGAGACCCAGTACTTC. It translates to CASRRLAGTLEETQYF.

This clonotype was found many times. The rearrangement uses TRBV10-3 and TRBJ1-2; 7 nucleotides match TRBD1. In germline, CDR1 is ENHRY, CDR2 SYGVKD. The length of the CDR3 is 16 residues. The trim removed 0 bases at V and 3 bases at J, leaving 7 bases unmatched. For the CDR3, the DNA is TGTGCCATCAGTGAGTCAGGGGACAGAGGGTACTATGGCTACACCTTC. This translates into CAISESGDRGYYGYTF.

This clonotype was detected many times. The chain is built from TRBV6-5 and TRBJ1-2; D gene ambiguous. The length of the CDR3 is 14 residues. V was trimmed by 2 bases and J by 4 bases, leaving 11 bases between them. Germline loops: CDR1 MNHEY, CDR2 SVGAGI. Written as DNA, the CDR3 is TGTGCCAGCAGTTACAGGGCAGATGCCTATGGCTACACCTTC. It yields the protein CASSYRADAYGYTF.

This clonotype has a count of ten or more. This rearrangement joins TRBV20-1 to TRBJ1-4; no firm D call. Trimming cost V 6 bases and J 4 bases, with 9 bases left between them. Germline loops: CDR1 DFQATT, CDR2 SNEGSKA (reference sequence). The CDR3 totals 12 residues. CDR3 sequence reads: CSATDLNEKLFF. Written as DNA, the CDR3 is TGCAGTGCAACGGACCTTAATGAAAAACTGTTTTTT.

As regards this clonotype: This could be a read error, since a much larger clone is one nucleotide away. This rearrangement joins TRBV25-1 to TRBJ1-4; D gene unclear. CDR1 and CDR2 (germline): MGHDK, SYGVNS. The CDR3 length is 14 residues. The CDR3 loop reads CASSEVSDDEELFF. DNA of the CDR3: TGTGCCAGCAGTGAAGTTAGTGACGATGAAGAACTGTTTTTT.

This clonotype was recorded at least ten times. The rearrangement links TRBV20-1 to TRBJ2-1; 8 bases align to TRBD2. The CDR3 has 15 amino acids. The trim removed 0 bases at V and 3 bases at J, leaving 4 bases unmatched. CDR1 is DFQATT and CDR2 is SNEGSKA in the germline V gene (reference sequence). CDR3 nucleotides: TGCAGTGCTAGAGACCCCGGGACTAGCTACAATGAGCAGTTCTTC. Translating gives CSARDPGTSYNEQFF.

V gene TRBV3-1 combines with J gene TRBJ2-7; maybe TRBD1 (5 bases). Trimming removed 1 base at V and 3 bases at J, with 10 bases between. In germline, CDR1 is LGHDT, CDR2 YNNKEL (reference sequence). This CDR3 has 14 amino acids. DNA of the CDR3: TGTGCCAGCAGCCAAGGGTGGGGCGACTACGAGCAGTACTTC. Amino acids: CASSQGWGDYEQYF.

This clonotype has ten or more counts. CDR3 amino acids: CASRSGTSYTDTQYF. CDR3 DNA sequence: TGTGCCAGCAGATCCGGGACTAGTTACACAGATACGCAGTATTTT. The genes are TRBV7-2 and TRBJ2-3, with 8 bases identical to TRBD2. With V trimmed by 6 bases and J by 2 bases, 7 bases remained unmatched. The CDR3 sequence is 15 residues long. CDR1 and CDR2 (germline): SGHTA, FQGNSA.

In the case of this clonotype: A read error may produce the germline difference seen at one junction end. This rearrangement joins TRBV5-5 to TRBJ1-2, with a tentative D call TRBD1 (5 bases). Per germline, CDR1 SGHKS and CDR2 YYEKEE (reference sequence). This CDR3 has 14 residues. This CDR3 reads CASSLLGDGYSYTF. In nucleotides, the CDR3 is TGTGCCAGCAGCCTCCTGGGGGACGGCTATAGCTACACCTTC.

This clonotype was found many times. This sequence joins TRBV28 and TRBJ2-1; no clear D gene. V was shortened by 2 bases and J by 7 bases, with 12 bases between the two germline ends. Germline V gene data show CDR1 as MDHEN and CDR2 as SYDVKM. This CDR3 is built from 14 residues. The CDR3 protein is CASSLSPTVNEQFF. The CDR3 coding sequence is TGTGCCAGCAGTTTAAGCCCGACTGTGAATGAGCAGTTCTTC. The whole variable domain, remainder taken from reference TRBV28 and TRBJ2-1, is DVKVTQSSRYLVKRTGEKVFLECVQDMDHENMFWYRQDPGLGLRLIYFSYDVKMKEKGDIPEGYSVSREKKERFSLILESASTNQTSMYLCASSLSPTVNEQFFGPGTRLTVL.

There are many counts of this clonotype. The rearrangement links TRBV9 to TRBJ1-5; weak D call: TRBD1 (5 bases). Trimming removed 0 bases from V and 4 bases from J, with 8 bases in between. This CDR3 has 14 residues. Germline assignment: CDR1 SGDLS and CDR2 YYNGEE. This chain's CDR3 is CASSVGGGNQPQHF. The DNA of the CDR3 is TGTGCCAGCAGCGTAGGGGGGGGGAATCAGCCCCAGCATTTT.

This clonotype appeared many times. Relative to the germline gene, one junction end is altered; a read error may explain this. The chain is built from TRBV12-3 or TRBV12-4 and TRBJ2-3, with unresolved D. The CDR3 contains 13 residues. Here the CDR3 reads CASSLGSTDTQYF. DNA of the CDR3: TGTGCCAGCAGCTTAGGGAGCACAGATACGCAGTATTTT.